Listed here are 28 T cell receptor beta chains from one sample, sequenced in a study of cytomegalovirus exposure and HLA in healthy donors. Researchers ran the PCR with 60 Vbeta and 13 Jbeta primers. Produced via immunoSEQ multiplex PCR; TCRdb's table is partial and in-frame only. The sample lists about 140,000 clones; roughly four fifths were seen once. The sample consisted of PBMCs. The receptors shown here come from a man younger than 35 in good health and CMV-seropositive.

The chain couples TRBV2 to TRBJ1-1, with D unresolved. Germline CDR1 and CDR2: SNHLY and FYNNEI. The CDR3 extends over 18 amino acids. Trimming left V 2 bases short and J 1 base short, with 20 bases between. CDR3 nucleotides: TGTGCCAGCAGTGAACAGCCCTATAGGCGGGAACCGAACACTGAAGCTTTCTTT. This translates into CASSEQPYRREPNTEAFF. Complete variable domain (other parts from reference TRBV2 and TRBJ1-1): EPEVTQTPSHQVTQMGQEVILRCVPISNHLYFYWYRQILGQKVEFLVSFYNNEISEKSEIFDDQFSVERPDGSNFTLKIRSTKLEDSAMYFCASSEQPYRREPNTEAFFGQGTRLTVV.

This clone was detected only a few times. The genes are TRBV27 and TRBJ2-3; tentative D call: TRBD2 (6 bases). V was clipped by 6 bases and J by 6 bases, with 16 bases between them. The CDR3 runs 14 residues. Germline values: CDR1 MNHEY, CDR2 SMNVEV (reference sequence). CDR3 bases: TGTGCCAGCAGCAAAGCGGGTGCGGTCGATACGCAGTATTTT. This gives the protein CASSKAGAVDTQYF.

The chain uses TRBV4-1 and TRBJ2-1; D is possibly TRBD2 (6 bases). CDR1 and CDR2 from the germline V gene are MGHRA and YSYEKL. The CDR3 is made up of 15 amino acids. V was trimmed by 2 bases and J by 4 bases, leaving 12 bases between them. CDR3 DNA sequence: TGCGCCAGCAGCCAATTCCGGGAGCAGTACAATGAGCAGTTCTTC. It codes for CASSQFREQYNEQFF.

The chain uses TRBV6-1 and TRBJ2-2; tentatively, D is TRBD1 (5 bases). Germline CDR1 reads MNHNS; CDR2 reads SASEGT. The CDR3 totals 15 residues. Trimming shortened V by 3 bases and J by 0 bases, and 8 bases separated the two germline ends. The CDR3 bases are TGTGCCAGCAGTGAGGGCAGGGCGAACACCGGGGAGCTGTTTTTT. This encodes CASSEGRANTGELFF.

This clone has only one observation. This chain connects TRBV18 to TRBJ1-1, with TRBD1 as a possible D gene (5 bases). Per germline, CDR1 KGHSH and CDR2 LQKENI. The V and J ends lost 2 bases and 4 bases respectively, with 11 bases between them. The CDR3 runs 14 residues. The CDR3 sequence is CASSPWGVGTEAFF. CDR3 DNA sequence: TGTGCCAGCTCACCATGGGGCGTCGGCACTGAAGCTTTCTTT.

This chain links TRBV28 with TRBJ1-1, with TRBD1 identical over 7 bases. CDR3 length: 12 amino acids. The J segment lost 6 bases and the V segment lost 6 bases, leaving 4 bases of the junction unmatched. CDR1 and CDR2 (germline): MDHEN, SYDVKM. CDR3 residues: CASRTGAAEAFF. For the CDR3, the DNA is TGTGCCAGCAGAACAGGGGCGGCTGAAGCTTTCTTT.

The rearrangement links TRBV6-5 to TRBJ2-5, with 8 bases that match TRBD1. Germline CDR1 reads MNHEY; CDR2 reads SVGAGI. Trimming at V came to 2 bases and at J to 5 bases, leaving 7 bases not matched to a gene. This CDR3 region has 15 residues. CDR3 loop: CASSYVQGAQETQYF. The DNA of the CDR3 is TGTGCCAGCAGTTACGTTCAGGGGGCGCAGGAGACCCAGTACTTC.

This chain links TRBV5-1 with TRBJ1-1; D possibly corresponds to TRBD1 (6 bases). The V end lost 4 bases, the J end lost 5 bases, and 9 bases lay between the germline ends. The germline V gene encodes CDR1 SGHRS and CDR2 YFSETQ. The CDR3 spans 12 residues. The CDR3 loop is CASSNGQTEAFF. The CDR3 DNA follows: TGCGCCAGCAGCAACGGACAGACTGAAGCTTTCTTT.

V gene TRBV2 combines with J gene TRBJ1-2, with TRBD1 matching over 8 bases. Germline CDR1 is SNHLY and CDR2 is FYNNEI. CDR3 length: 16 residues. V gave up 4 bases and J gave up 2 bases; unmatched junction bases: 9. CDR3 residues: CASSGARQGTNYGYTF. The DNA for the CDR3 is TGTGCCAGCAGTGGGGCCCGACAGGGGACAAACTATGGCTACACCTTC.

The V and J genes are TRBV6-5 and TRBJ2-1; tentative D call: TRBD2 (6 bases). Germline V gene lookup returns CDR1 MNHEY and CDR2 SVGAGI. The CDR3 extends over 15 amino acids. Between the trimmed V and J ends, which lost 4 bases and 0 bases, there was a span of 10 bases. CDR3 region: CASSSRDFSYNEQFF. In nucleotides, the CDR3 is TGTGCCAGCAGTTCCCGGGACTTCTCCTACAATGAGCAGTTCTTC.

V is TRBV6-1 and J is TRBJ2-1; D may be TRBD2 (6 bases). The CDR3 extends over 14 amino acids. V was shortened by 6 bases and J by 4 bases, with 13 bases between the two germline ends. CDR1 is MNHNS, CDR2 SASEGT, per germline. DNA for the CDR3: TGTGCCAGCAGCCGAAAGGGGACTTACAATGAGCAGTTCTTC. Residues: CASSRKGTYNEQFF.

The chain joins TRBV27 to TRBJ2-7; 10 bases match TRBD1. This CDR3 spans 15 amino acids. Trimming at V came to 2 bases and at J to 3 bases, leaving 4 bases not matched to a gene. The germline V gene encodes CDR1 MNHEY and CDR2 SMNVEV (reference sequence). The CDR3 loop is CASSLRRTGGYEQYF. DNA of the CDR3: TGTGCCAGCAGTTTAAGGAGGACAGGGGGCTACGAGCAGTACTTC.

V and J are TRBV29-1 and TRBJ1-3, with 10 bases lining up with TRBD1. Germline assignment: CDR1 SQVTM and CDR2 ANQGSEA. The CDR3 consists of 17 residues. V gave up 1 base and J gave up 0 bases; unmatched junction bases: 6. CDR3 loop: CSVEGQGATNSGNTIYF. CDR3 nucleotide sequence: TGCAGCGTTGAAGGACAGGGGGCGACTAACTCTGGAAACACCATATATTTT.

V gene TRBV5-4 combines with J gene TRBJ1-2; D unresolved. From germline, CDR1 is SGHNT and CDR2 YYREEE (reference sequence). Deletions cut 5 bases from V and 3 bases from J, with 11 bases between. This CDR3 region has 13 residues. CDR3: CASRPEDDYGYTF. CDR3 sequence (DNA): TGTGCCAGCAGGCCCGAGGATGACTATGGCTACACCTTC.

The CDR3 region is CASSERHSFTEAFF. DNA for the CDR3: TGTGCCAGCAGTGAGCGGCATTCGTTCACTGAAGCTTTCTTT. The gene calls are TRBV6-5 and TRBJ1-1; no clear D. This CDR3 has 14 residues. Trimming cost V 5 bases and J 4 bases, with 14 bases left between them. CDR1 MNHEY and CDR2 SVGAGI come from the germline V gene.

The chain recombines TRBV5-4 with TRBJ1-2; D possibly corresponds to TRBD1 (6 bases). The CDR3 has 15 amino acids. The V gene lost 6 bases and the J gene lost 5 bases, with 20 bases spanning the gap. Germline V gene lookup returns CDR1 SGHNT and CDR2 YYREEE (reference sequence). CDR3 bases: TGTGCCAGCACCCCCGTCAGGGGCCCGGGGTATGGCTACACCTTC. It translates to CASTPVRGPGYGYTF.

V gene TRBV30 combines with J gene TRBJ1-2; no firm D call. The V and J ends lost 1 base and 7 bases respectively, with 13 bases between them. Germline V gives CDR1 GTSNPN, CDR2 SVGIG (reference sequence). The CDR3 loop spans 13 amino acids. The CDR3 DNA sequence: TGTGCCTGGAGTGGGATGGGAGGACTTGGCTACACCTTC. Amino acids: CAWSGMGGLGYTF.

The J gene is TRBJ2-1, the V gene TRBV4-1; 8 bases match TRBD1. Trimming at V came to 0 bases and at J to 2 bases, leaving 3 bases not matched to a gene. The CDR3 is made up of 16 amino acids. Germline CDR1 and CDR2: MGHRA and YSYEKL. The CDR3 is CASSQDQGATYNEQFF. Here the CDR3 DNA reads TGCGCCAGCAGCCAAGATCAGGGGGCAACCTACAATGAGCAGTTCTTC.

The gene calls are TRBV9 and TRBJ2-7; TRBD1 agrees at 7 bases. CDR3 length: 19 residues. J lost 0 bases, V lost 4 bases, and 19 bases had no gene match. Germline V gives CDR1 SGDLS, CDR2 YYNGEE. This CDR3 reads CASSTSTGFSILSSYEQYF. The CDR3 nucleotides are TGTGCCAGCAGCACTTCGACAGGGTTCTCCATACTGAGCTCCTACGAGCAGTACTTC.

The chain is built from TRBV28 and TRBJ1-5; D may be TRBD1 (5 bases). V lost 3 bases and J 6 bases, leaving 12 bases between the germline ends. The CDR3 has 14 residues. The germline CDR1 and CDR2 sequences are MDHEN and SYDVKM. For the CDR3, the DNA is TGTGCCAGCAGTTTCGGGCAGGGTGGTCAGCCCCAGCATTTT. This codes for CASSFGQGGQPQHF.

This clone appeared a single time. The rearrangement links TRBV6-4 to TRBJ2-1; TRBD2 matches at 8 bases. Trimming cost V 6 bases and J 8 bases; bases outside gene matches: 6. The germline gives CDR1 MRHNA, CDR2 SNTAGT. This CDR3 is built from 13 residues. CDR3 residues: CASSQRETDEQFF. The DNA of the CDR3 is TGTGCCAGCAGCCAGCGGGAGACCGATGAGCAGTTCTTC.

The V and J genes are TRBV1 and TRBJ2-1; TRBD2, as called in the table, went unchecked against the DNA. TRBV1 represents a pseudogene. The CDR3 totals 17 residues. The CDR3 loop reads CTSREDLAGGLRNEQFF. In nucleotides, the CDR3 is TGCACCAGCAGAGAAGACCTAGCGGGAGGCCTCCGAAATGAGCAGTTCTTC.

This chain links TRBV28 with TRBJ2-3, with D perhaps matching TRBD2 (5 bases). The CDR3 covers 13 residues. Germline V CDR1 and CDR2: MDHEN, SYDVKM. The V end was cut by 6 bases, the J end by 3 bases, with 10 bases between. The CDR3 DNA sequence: TGTGCCAGCAGGGGAGCGACTACAGATACGCAGTATTTT. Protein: CASRGATTDTQYF.

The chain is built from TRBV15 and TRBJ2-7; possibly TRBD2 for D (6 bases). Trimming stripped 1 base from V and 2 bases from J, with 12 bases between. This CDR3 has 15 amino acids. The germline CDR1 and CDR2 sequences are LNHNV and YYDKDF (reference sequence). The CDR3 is CATSRGRDWTYEQYF. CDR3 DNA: TGTGCCACCAGCAGAGGTAGGGACTGGACCTACGAGCAGTACTTC. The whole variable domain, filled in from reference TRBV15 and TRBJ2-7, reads DAMVIQNPRYQVTQFGKPVTLSCSQTLNHNVMYWYQQKSSQAPKLLFHYYDKDFNNEADTPDNFQSRRPNTSFCFLDIRSPGLGDTAMYLCATSRGRDWTYEQYFGPGTRLTVT.

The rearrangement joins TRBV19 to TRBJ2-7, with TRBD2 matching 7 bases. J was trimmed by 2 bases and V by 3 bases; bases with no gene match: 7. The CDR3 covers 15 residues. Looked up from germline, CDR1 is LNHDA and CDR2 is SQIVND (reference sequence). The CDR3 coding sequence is TGTGCCAGTAGTATCGGCGGGAGCGCTCCCTACGAGCAGTACTTC. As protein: CASSIGGSAPYEQYF.

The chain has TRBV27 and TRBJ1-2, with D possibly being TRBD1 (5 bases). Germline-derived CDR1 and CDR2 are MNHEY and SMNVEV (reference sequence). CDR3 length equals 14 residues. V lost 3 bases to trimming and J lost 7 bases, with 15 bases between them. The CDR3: CASSFGVGGGGYTF. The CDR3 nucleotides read TGTGCCAGCAGTTTTGGGGTGGGGGGGGGTGGCTACACCTTC.

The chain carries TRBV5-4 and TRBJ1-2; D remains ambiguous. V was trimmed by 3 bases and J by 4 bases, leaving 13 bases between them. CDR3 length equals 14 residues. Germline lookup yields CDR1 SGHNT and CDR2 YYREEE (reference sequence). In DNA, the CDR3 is TGTGCCAGCAGCTCACCCCTAACCCTCTATGGCTACACCTTC. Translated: CASSSPLTLYGYTF.

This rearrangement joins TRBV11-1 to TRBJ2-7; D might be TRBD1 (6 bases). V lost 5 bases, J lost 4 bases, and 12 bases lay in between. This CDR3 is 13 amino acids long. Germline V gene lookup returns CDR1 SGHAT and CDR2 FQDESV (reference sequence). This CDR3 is CASSRRQDYEQYF. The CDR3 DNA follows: TGTGCCAGCAGCCGGAGACAGGATTACGAGCAGTACTTC.